This T cell receptor (beta chain) was found in a study of T cell responses to AZD1222 COVID-19 vaccine. Whole-study findings and limits: A rise in Spike-specific TCR breadth and depth followed two AZD1222 doses. Baseline antibody screening turned up just six seropositive AZD1222 recipients. At 160-218 and 743-854, vaccine-associated CD4 TCRs were dominant, and they spanned spike. In a largely white British group with more females than males, clonal diversity was possibly underestimated.

This clone was seen a single time. Its cognate antigen is unknown. TCRdb's copy holds only in-frame clones and misses some; the assay was immunoSEQ multiplex PCR. The sample shows about 150,000 clones, 88% of them seen only once. This CDR3 is 15 amino acids long. The J segment lost 1 base and the V segment lost 7 bases, leaving 8 bases of the junction unmatched. Germline CDR1 LGHDT, CDR2 YNNKEL (reference sequence). The receptor's source is an adult in good health. The chain couples TRBV3-1 (or the pseudogene TRBV3-2) to TRBJ2-7, with 9 bases lining up with TRBD1. Sequencing was performed on peripheral blood, taken on day 0 of AZD1222 vaccination. The CDR3 DNA reads TGTGCCAGCACCGCCGGGACAGGGTCATCCTACGAGCAGTACTTC. Amino acids: CASTAGTGSSYEQYF.